One sample yielded the 9 T cell receptor beta chains listed below, sequenced in a study of T cell changes during pregnancy in multiple sclerosis. Sequencing was performed with immunoSEQ multiplex PCR; in TCRdb, only in-frame clones are kept and a portion is missing. The sample holds tens of thousands of clones, under 95% seen once. The specimen was CD4+ T cells from peripheral blood mononuclear cells, collected in the second trimester of pregnancy. The receptors derive from a female donor with multiple sclerosis, enrolled in a pregnancy study.

The chain is built from TRBV5-1 and TRBJ2-1; 9 bases are a match to TRBD1. CDR3 length: 14 residues. J was trimmed by 6 bases and V by 7 bases; bases with no gene match: 8. The germline gives CDR1 SGHRS, CDR2 YFSETQ. The CDR3 coding sequence is TGCGCCAGCTACGAGGGACAGGGACTCAATGAGCAGTTCTTC. As protein: CASYEGQGLNEQFF.

The J gene is TRBJ1-5, the V gene TRBV12-5; possible D gene TRBD1, 5 bases. Deletions cut 0 bases from V and 4 bases from J, with 10 bases between. Germline V lookup: CDR1 LGHNT, CDR2 FRNRAP. The CDR3 spans 15 residues. This CDR3 reads CASGLVRGGNQPQHF. CDR3 DNA sequence: TGTGCTAGTGGTTTGGTACGCGGGGGGAATCAGCCCCAGCATTTT.

The CDR3 DNA sequence: TGTGCCAGCAGCCCGGGAGGGAACACTGAAGCTTTCTTT. As protein: CASSPGGNTEAFF. The chain couples TRBV7-3 to TRBJ1-1; D ambiguous. Germline V gene data show CDR1 as SGHTA and CDR2 as FQGTGA. The CDR3 runs to 13 residues. With 5 bases removed from V and 1 base from J, the gap between germline ends came to 8 bases.

The chain recombines TRBV5-6 with TRBJ1-1; D gene uncertain. The CDR3 has 18 residues. The germline gives CDR1 SGHDT, CDR2 YYEEEE. Trimming shortened V by 1 base and J by 0 bases, and 19 bases separated the two germline ends. DNA for the CDR3: TGTGCCAGCAGCTTGTGGGCAACGAGAGGGCTACTGAACACTGAAGCTTTCTTT. Protein: CASSLWATRGLLNTEAFF.

V usage is TRBV7-9 and J usage is TRBJ1-2; the match to TRBD1 covers 10 bases. CDR3 length equals 18 residues. Unmatched junction bases numbered 13, after V lost 2 bases and J lost 4 bases. Germline V gives CDR1 SEHNR, CDR2 FQNEAQ (reference sequence). CDR3 bases: TGTGCCAGCAGCTTATGGATGGGACAGGGGTCAACCGGCTATGGCTACACCTTC. This gives the protein CASSLWMGQGSTGYGYTF.

This clone appeared a single time. The V call is TRBV7-8, the J call TRBJ2-7, with 7 bases identical to TRBD1. The CDR3 consists of 14 residues. Germline V CDR1 and CDR2: SGHVS, FQNEAQ. Trimming removed 4 bases from V and 2 bases from J; junction bases left unmatched: 5. CDR3 sequence: CASSSTDRTYEQYF. The CDR3 DNA follows: TGTGCCAGCAGCTCCACGGACAGGACCTACGAGCAGTACTTC.

The chain joins TRBV27 to TRBJ1-1, with unresolved D. Deletions cut 5 bases from V and 0 bases from J, with 7 bases between. Germline CDR1 is MNHEY and CDR2 is SMNVEV (reference sequence). The CDR3 length is 13 residues. The DNA for the CDR3 is TGTGCCAGCAGTCCCCACATGAACACTGAAGCTTTCTTT. Residues: CASSPHMNTEAFF.

V usage is TRBV30 and J usage is TRBJ1-6, with D perhaps matching TRBD1 (6 bases). V was clipped by 2 bases and J by 4 bases, with 12 bases between them. CDR3 length: 15 amino acids. The germline gives CDR1 GTSNPN, CDR2 SVGIG (reference sequence). As DNA, the CDR3 is TGTGCCTGGAGTCGGCAGGGGACGTATAATTCACCCCTCCACTTT. Amino acid sequence: CAWSRQGTYNSPLHF.

This chain links TRBV5-1 with TRBJ1-6, with D perhaps matching TRBD1 (6 bases). The CDR3 spans 15 residues. V lost 4 bases and J 5 bases, leaving 13 bases between the germline ends. Germline values: CDR1 SGHRS, CDR2 YFSETQ. CDR3 in amino acids: CASSPLDSDNSPLHF. Here the CDR3 DNA reads TGCGCCAGCAGCCCCCTGGACAGCGATAATTCACCCCTCCACTTT.